This T cell receptor (beta chain) is from a study of CD8 T cells in Susac syndrome. A quantity of about 0.5 to 1 ug RNA underwent reverse transcription using random hexamers. TCRdb fed the immunoSEQ multiplex PCR reads into MiXCR, producing one record per CDR3 protein. The sample shows fewer than 350,000 distinct CDR3 sequences, about 92% of them seen only once. The authors sequenced TCR beta from blood CD8+ and CD4+ T cells. Trimming removed 4 bases at V and 0 bases at J, with 7 bases between. Germline CDR1 SNHLY, CDR2 FYNNEI. The CDR3 runs 14 residues. The specimen was CD4+ T cells from PBMCs. The sequence was collected from a human donor with multiple sclerosis. This chain uses TRBV2 with TRBJ2-4, with D possibly matching TRBD1 (5 bases). CDR3 sequence (DNA): TGTGCCAGCAGTGGACAGCTAGCCAAAAACATTCAGTACTTC. It encodes CASSGQLAKNIQYF.